This passage covers 19 T cell receptor beta chains from one sample sequenced in a study of cytomegalovirus exposure and HLA in healthy donors. The PCR ran on 60 Vbeta and 13 Jbeta primers. Produced via immunoSEQ multiplex PCR; TCRdb's table is partial and in-frame only. The table has about 110,000 clones, roughly 80% seen once. Source material: PBMCs. All receptors come from a woman aged 45-65 years in good health and CMV-seropositive.

In its sample, this clone was seen once. The chain has TRBV28 and TRBJ2-7; TRBD2 matches 8 bases. The junction had 5 bases not matched to a gene; V was cut back by 2 bases and J by 5 bases. Germline-derived CDR1 and CDR2 are MDHEN and SYDVKM. The CDR3 is made up of 14 amino acids. The CDR3 sequence: CASSLAGRENEQYF. CDR3 in DNA: TGTGCCAGCAGTTTAGCCGGGAGGGAGAACGAGCAGTACTTC.

This chain links TRBV11-2 with TRBJ2-5; 7 bases are shared with TRBD1. The J call may be in error: the DNA end matches TRBJ2-7 better. The CDR3 contains 13 residues. Germline values: CDR1 SGHAT, CDR2 FQNNGV. CDR3 in amino acids: CASSLDRVYEQYF. DNA of the CDR3: TGTGCCAGCAGCCTCGACAGGGTCTACGAGCAGTACTTC.

The chain couples TRBV12-5 to TRBJ1-5; D remains ambiguous. The CDR3 runs 12 residues. Trimming removed 5 bases at V and 10 bases at J, with 12 bases between. Germline CDR1 reads LGHNT; CDR2 reads FRNRAP. DNA for the CDR3: TGTGCTAGTGGTCCCTCTACGGGTCCCCAGCATTTT. Translated, it gives CASGPSTGPQHF.

This rearrangement joins TRBV10-1 to TRBJ2-7; 8 nucleotides agree with TRBD2. The CDR3 is 15 amino acids. V shed 5 bases, J shed 3 bases, and the junction held 9 bases outside the gene matches. Germline CDR1 is WNHNN and CDR2 is SYGVQD (reference sequence). The CDR3 bases are TGCGCCAGCAGTCCGGGGGGTCGGGAGGGCTACGAGCAGTACTTC. Translation: CASSPGGREGYEQYF.

The chain links TRBV5-1 to TRBJ2-5; 9 bases agree with TRBD2. Germline CDR1 and CDR2: SGHRS and YFSETQ. J lost 3 bases, V lost 10 bases, and 10 bases had no gene match. The CDR3 length is 14 residues. The CDR3 DNA sequence: TGCGCCTCCCGCCTGGCTAGCGGGGAAGAGACCCAGTACTTC. Protein sequence: CASRLASGEETQYF.

The DNA for the CDR3 is TGTGCCAGCAGCTTAGGCGACTACCAAGAGACCCAGTACTTC. Its translation: CASSLGDYQETQYF. The gene calls are TRBV7-2 and TRBJ2-5, with D uncertain. Germline CDR1 SGHTA, CDR2 FQGNSA. V was clipped by 1 base and J by 0 bases, with 6 bases between them. This CDR3 spans 14 amino acids.

The rearrangement uses TRBV11-2 and TRBJ1-5; TRBD1 might be the D (6 bases). The CDR3 consists of 15 residues. Per germline, CDR1 SGHAT and CDR2 FQNNGV. V was cut by 5 bases and J by 2 bases, with 13 bases left in between. The CDR3 DNA reads TGTGCCAGCAGCATACAGGACAGCCGCAATCAGCCCCAGCATTTT. It specifies CASSIQDSRNQPQHF.

The J gene is TRBJ1-5, the V gene TRBV6-5, with a possible D match to TRBD1 (5 bases). This CDR3 spans 14 amino acids. Per germline, CDR1 MNHEY and CDR2 SVGAGI. Trimming took off 6 bases at V and 2 bases at J, with 11 bases between the two ends. CDR3 coding DNA: TGTGCCAGCAGCCCAGGGTTGGGCAATCAGCCCCAGCATTTT. This encodes CASSPGLGNQPQHF.

This chain joins TRBV7-2 and TRBJ2-5, with D tentatively TRBD2 (6 bases). CDR1 SGHTA and CDR2 FQGNSA come from the germline V gene. Trimming shortened V by 0 bases and J by 2 bases, and 13 bases separated the two germline ends. CDR3 length: 16 amino acids. The CDR3 is CASSLASTRAQETQYF. The CDR3 DNA reads as TGTGCCAGCAGCTTAGCGTCGACTAGAGCTCAAGAGACCCAGTACTTC.

The chain combines TRBV9 with TRBJ2-6; tentative D call: TRBD1 (5 bases). Germline V gene sequence: CDR1 SGDLS, CDR2 YYNGEE. CDR3 length equals 15 residues. Trimming left V 4 bases short and J 0 bases short, with 8 bases between. This CDR3 reads CASSSGISGANVLTF. CDR3 nucleotide sequence: TGTGCCAGCAGCTCAGGGATCTCTGGGGCCAACGTCCTGACTTTC. The full variable domain, rest sourced from reference TRBV9 and TRBJ2-6, is DSGVTQTPKHLITATGQRVTLRCSPRSGDLSVYWYQQSLDQGLQFLIQYYNGEERAKGNILERFSAQQFPDLHSELNLSSLELGDSALYFCASSSGISGANVLTFGAGSRLTVL.

The genes are TRBV5-1 and TRBJ2-2; 9 positions agree with TRBD1. J was trimmed by 2 bases and V by 6 bases; bases with no gene match: 8. The germline V gene encodes CDR1 SGHRS and CDR2 YFSETQ. CDR3 size: 16 residues. Here the CDR3 reads CASIDGGQGNTGELFF. DNA of the CDR3: TGCGCCAGCATCGACGGGGGACAGGGTAACACCGGGGAGCTGTTTTTT. Full variable domain (missing parts from reference TRBV5-1 and TRBJ2-2): KAGVTQTPRYLIKTRGQQVTLSCSPISGHRSVSWYQQTPGQGLQFLFEYFSETQRNKGNFPGRFSGRQFSNSRSEMNVSTLELGDSALYLCASIDGGQGNTGELFFGEGSRLTVL.

V gene TRBV5-1 combines with J gene TRBJ2-2, with 9 positions matching TRBD2. Trimming at V came to 5 bases and at J to 4 bases, leaving 6 bases not matched to a gene. The CDR3 length is 15 residues. CDR1 is SGHRS and CDR2 is YFSETQ in the germline V gene. The CDR3 DNA sequence: TGCGCCAGCAGGGCTAGCGGGGACGGCACCGGGGAGCTGTTTTTT. Translating it yields CASRASGDGTGELFF.

V and J are TRBV19 and TRBJ2-3; D is possibly TRBD1 (9 bases). The CDR3 consists of 16 residues. V was pared by 5 bases and J by 2 bases, with 17 bases between. Per the germline V gene, CDR1 is LNHDA and CDR2 is SQIVND (reference sequence). The CDR3 DNA reads TGTGCCAGTAGTCTTAGCGGGACAGGGTACACAGATACGCAGTATTTT. Translated, it gives CASSLSGTGYTDTQYF.

This clone appeared a single time. The V call is TRBV19, the J call TRBJ1-4, with 12 bases fitting TRBD1. J gave up 10 bases and V 4 bases, and 7 bases lay outside the gene matches. CDR1 is LNHDA, CDR2 SQIVND, per germline (reference sequence). The CDR3 runs to 15 residues. CDR3 loop: CASSTGTGGNGKLFF. The CDR3 coding sequence is TGTGCCAGTAGTACCGGGACAGGGGGCAACGGAAAACTGTTTTTT.

This clone was found once. This chain connects TRBV6-5 to TRBJ2-7; D not resolved. This CDR3 has 14 residues. Trimming shortened V by 5 bases and J by 4 bases, and 15 bases separated the two germline ends. Germline V CDR1 and CDR2: MNHEY, SVGAGI. The CDR3 loop is CASSKTETNYEQYF. The DNA of the CDR3 is TGTGCCAGCAGTAAGACCGAAACTAATTACGAGCAGTACTTC.

The chain links TRBV10-3 to TRBJ2-1, with 7 nucleotides matching TRBD2. Germline trimming cut 8 bases from V and 6 bases from J; bases unmatched to any gene: 1. From germline, CDR1 is ENHRY and CDR2 SYGVKD. The CDR3 length is 11 residues. In DNA form, the CDR3 reads TGTGCCATCGGGAGGGGCAATGAGCAGTTCTTC. Translation: CAIGRGNEQFF.

This sequence joins TRBV9 and TRBJ2-5, with 8 bases lining up with TRBD2. V shed 1 base and J 3 bases; nucleotides not matched to a gene: 5. Germline CDR1 is SGDLS and CDR2 is YYNGEE. The CDR3 covers 15 residues. In DNA, the CDR3 is TGTGCCAGCAGCGTAAGCACTAGCGGTAAAGAGACCCAGTACTTC. This sequence encodes CASSVSTSGKETQYF.

A remark on this clone: Other nucleotide sequences from this sample produce the same CDR3. This chain uses TRBV6-5 with TRBJ2-2; TRBD2 aligns across 8 bases. Germline V CDR1 and CDR2: MNHEY, SVGAGI. This CDR3 has 16 residues. Unmatched junction bases numbered 5, after V lost 2 bases and J lost 3 bases. CDR3 nucleotide sequence: TGTGCCAGCAGTTACGGCGGGGGGTCGTACACCGGGGAGCTGTTTTTT. Amino acids: CASSYGGGSYTGELFF.

The gene calls are TRBV5-1 and TRBJ2-5, with 9 bases that match TRBD2. V shed 5 bases and J 2 bases; nucleotides not matched to a gene: 7. Germline V gives CDR1 SGHRS, CDR2 YFSETQ. The CDR3 is 15 amino acids. The CDR3 here is CASRKGLAIQETQYF. The CDR3 DNA sequence: TGCGCCAGCAGAAAGGGACTAGCCATACAAGAGACCCAGTACTTC.